These T cell receptor beta chains were read from a single sample in a study of Tregs in tolerant kidney transplant recipients. Repertoires were generated with immunoSEQ multiplex PCR, while TCRdb's copy carries only in-frame clones and drops some. The repertoire holds tens of thousands of clones, with roughly 89% as singletons. The sequencing input was Tregs from blood. The receptors shown here come from a human donor in good health. The CDR3 runs from the conserved cysteine through the conserved F or W. The order of the fields is V gene, clone size, D gene, J gene, CDR3 protein, CDR3 DNA. D genes are given only for firm matches. A clone size is listed for some rows: how often the clone was seen (once, few, many), or a class if it is expanded.

v_gene: TRBV11-1; abundance: once; d_gene: -; j_gene: TRBJ2-7; CDR3aa: CASSLVRSYEQYF; CDR3nt: TGTGCCAGCAGCTTAGTTCGTTCCTACGAGCAGTACTTC
v_gene: TRBV5-8; abundance: -; d_gene: TRBD1; j_gene: TRBJ2-7; CDR3aa: CASSLSLGQGFYEQYF; CDR3nt: TGTGCCAGCAGCCTCTCGCTGGGACAGGGATTCTACGAGCAGTACTTC
v_gene: TRBV9; abundance: -; d_gene: TRBD1; j_gene: TRBJ2-3; CDR3aa: CASSVLGQGNRDTQYF; CDR3nt: TGTGCCAGCAGCGTACTTGGACAGGGGAATCGCGATACGCAGTATTTT
v_gene: TRBV7-9; abundance: -; d_gene: -; j_gene: TRBJ1-4; CDR3aa: CASSLMGATNEKLFF; CDR3nt: TGTGCCAGCAGCCTAATGGGTGCAACTAATGAAAAACTGTTTTTT
v_gene: TRBV19; abundance: -; d_gene: -; j_gene: TRBJ2-3; CDR3aa: CASSIPHGTTDTQYF; CDR3nt: TGTGCCAGTAGTATCCCGCACGGGACCACAGATACGCAGTATTTT
v_gene: TRBV18; abundance: -; d_gene: -; j_gene: TRBJ2-3; CDR3aa: CASSPFTGTNTDTQYF; CDR3nt: TGTGCCAGCTCACCATTCACAGGGACAAACACAGATACGCAGTATTTT
v_gene: TRBV2; abundance: -; d_gene: -; j_gene: TRBJ2-7; CDR3aa: CASTPTYEQYF; CDR3nt: TGTGCCAGCACGCCAACTTACGAGCAGTACTTC
v_gene: TRBV14; abundance: -; d_gene: TRBD1; j_gene: TRBJ2-7; CDR3aa: CASSPGTGASQYF; CDR3nt: TGTGCCAGCAGCCCCGGGACAGGGGCTTCGCAGTACTTC
v_gene: TRBV5-1; abundance: -; d_gene: -; j_gene: TRBJ2-3; CDR3aa: CASSPPGLMGPDTQYF; CDR3nt: TGCGCCAGCAGTCCACCGGGCTTAATGGGCCCAGATACGCAGTATTTT
v_gene: TRBV6-6; abundance: -; d_gene: -; j_gene: TRBJ2-7; CDR3aa: CASRRGETGEQYF; CDR3nt: TGTGCCTCCCGGAGGGGCGAAACGGGCGAGCAGTACTTC
v_gene: TRBV18; abundance: once; d_gene: -; j_gene: TRBJ1-1; CDR3aa: CASSLIGGMNTEAFF; CDR3nt: TGTGCCAGCTCACTCATAGGGGGAATGAACACTGAAGCTTTCTTT
v_gene: TRBV19; abundance: -; d_gene: -; j_gene: TRBJ1-5; CDR3aa: CASSGWVGRAGNQPQHF; CDR3nt: TGTGCCAGTAGTGGCTGGGTGGGCAGGGCCGGAAATCAGCCCCAGCATTTT
v_gene: TRBV5-4; abundance: -; d_gene: -; j_gene: TRBJ1-5; CDR3aa: CASSSMNSNQPQHF; CDR3nt: TGTGCCAGCAGCTCGATGAATAGCAATCAGCCCCAGCATTTT
v_gene: TRBV11-2; abundance: -; d_gene: TRBD1; j_gene: TRBJ2-7; CDR3aa: CASSPDRYGEQYF; CDR3nt: TGTGCCAGCAGTCCGGACAGGTACGGTGAGCAGTACTTC
v_gene: TRBV5-4; abundance: -; d_gene: -; j_gene: TRBJ2-7; CDR3aa: CASSLGRAEQYF; CDR3nt: TGTGCCAGCAGCTTGGGTAGGGCCGAGCAGTACTTC
v_gene: TRBV5-4; abundance: few; d_gene: TRBD1; j_gene: TRBJ1-2; CDR3aa: CASSLPTGYNYGYTF; CDR3nt: TGTGCCAGCAGCTTGCCGACAGGGTACAACTATGGCTACACCTTC
v_gene: TRBV14; abundance: -; d_gene: -; j_gene: TRBJ1-2; CDR3aa: CASSGGKGPYLYGYTF; CDR3nt: TGTGCCAGCAGCGGGGGGAAGGGGCCCTACCTCTATGGCTACACCTTC
v_gene: TRBV5-8; abundance: -; d_gene: TRBD1; j_gene: TRBJ2-6; CDR3aa: CASSAGQGAISGANVLTF; CDR3nt: TGTGCCAGCAGCGCGGGACAGGGGGCCATCTCTGGGGCCAACGTCCTGACTTTC
v_gene: TRBV21-1; abundance: -; d_gene: -; j_gene: TRBJ1-2; CDR3aa: CASSRAPTGVGYTF; CDR3nt: TGCGCCAGCAGCAGAGCCCCGACGGGGGTTGGCTACACCTTC
v_gene: TRBV5-1; abundance: -; d_gene: -; j_gene: TRBJ2-7; CDR3aa: CASSRLGGGDSYEQYF; CDR3nt: TGCGCCAGCAGCAGGCTAGGAGGCGGGGATTCCTACGAGCAGTACTTC
v_gene: TRBV18; abundance: -; d_gene: -; j_gene: TRBJ2-5; CDR3aa: CASSPVEGGFQTQYF; CDR3nt: TGTGCCAGCTCGCCGGTGGAGGGGGGATTCCAGACCCAGTACTTC
v_gene: TRBV20-1; abundance: -; d_gene: -; j_gene: TRBJ2-5; CDR3aa: CSAQETQYF; CDR3nt: TGCAGTGCTCAAGAGACCCAGTACTTC
v_gene: TRBV4-1; abundance: -; d_gene: -; j_gene: TRBJ1-4; CDR3aa: CASSQGQGRANEKLFF; CDR3nt: TGCGCCAGCAGCCAAGGGCAGGGTCGGGCTAATGAAAAACTGTTTTTT
v_gene: TRBV19; abundance: -; d_gene: TRBD2; j_gene: TRBJ2-1; CDR3aa: CASKSLLAGGPSAEQFF; CDR3nt: TGTGCCAGTAAATCTCTGCTAGCGGGAGGGCCGAGTGCTGAGCAGTTCTTC
v_gene: TRBV7-9; abundance: -; d_gene: TRBD1; j_gene: TRBJ2-7; CDR3aa: CASSPPPGTGLNYEQYF; CDR3nt: TGTGCCAGCAGCCCCCCTCCCGGGACAGGGCTAAACTACGAGCAGTACTTC
v_gene: TRBV5-1; abundance: -; d_gene: -; j_gene: TRBJ2-3; CDR3aa: CASVKGSPRVDTQYF; CDR3nt: TGCGCCAGCGTTAAGGGTAGCCCTAGGGTAGATACGCAGTATTTT
v_gene: TRBV7-9; abundance: once; d_gene: TRBD2; j_gene: TRBJ2-3; CDR3aa: CASSPRFSGRSDTQYF; CDR3nt: TGTGCCAGCAGCCCCCGTTTTAGCGGGAGATCCGATACGCAGTATTTT
v_gene: TRBV5-5; abundance: -; d_gene: -; j_gene: TRBJ2-5; CDR3aa: CASSRTEETQYF; CDR3nt: TGTGCCAGCAGCCGGACTGAAGAGACCCAGTACTTC
v_gene: TRBV6-6; abundance: few; d_gene: TRBD1; j_gene: TRBJ1-2; CDR3aa: CASTLVTQGAYGYTF; CDR3nt: TGTGCCAGCACCCTGGTGACGCAGGGGGCCTATGGCTACACCTTC